This T cell receptor (beta chain) emerged from a study of shared clonotypes between healthy human individuals. Study-wide results and limits: What limited the represented genetic and exposure-history diversity was the small number of donors.

V lost 0 bases to trimming and J lost 4 bases, with 19 bases between them. The CDR3 runs to 17 residues. Germline values: CDR1 SGHRS, CDR2 YFSETQ. Remarks on this clone: What it binds is not known.

Method: immunoSEQ multiplex PCR; TCRdb's copy keeps in-frame clones and lacks some. The data show a few million clones, with almost 96% seen just once and less than 0.15% held by the top ten. The chain joins TRBV5-1 to TRBJ2-5, with D maybe TRBD2 (5 bases). The clonotype was recovered from a man aged 18 to 29 in good health. Sequenced sample: naive CD4+ T cells sorted from blood. The subset here: CD45RA+ positively selected. The CDR3 DNA is TGCGCCAGCAGCTTGGGGGGTACGAAAGCCGCGGGAGAGACCCAGTACTTC. This gives the protein CASSLGGTKAAGETQYF.